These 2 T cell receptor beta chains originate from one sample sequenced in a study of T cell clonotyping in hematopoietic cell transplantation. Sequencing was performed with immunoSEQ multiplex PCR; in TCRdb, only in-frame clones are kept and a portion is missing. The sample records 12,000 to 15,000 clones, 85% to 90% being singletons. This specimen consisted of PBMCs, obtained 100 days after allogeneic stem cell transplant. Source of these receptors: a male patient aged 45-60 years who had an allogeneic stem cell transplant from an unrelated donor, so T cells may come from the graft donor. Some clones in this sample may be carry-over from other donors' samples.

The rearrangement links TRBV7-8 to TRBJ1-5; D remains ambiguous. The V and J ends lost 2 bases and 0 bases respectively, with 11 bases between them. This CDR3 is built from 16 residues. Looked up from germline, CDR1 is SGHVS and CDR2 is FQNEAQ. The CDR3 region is CASSLSRSSSNQPQHF. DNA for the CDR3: TGTGCCAGCAGCTTATCCCGGAGCTCTAGCAATCAGCCCCAGCATTTT. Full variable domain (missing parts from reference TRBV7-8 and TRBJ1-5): GAGVSQSPRYKVAKRGQDVALRCDPISGHVSLFWYQQALGQGPEFLTYFQNEAQLDKSGLPSDRFFAERPEGSVSTLKIQRTQQEDSAVYLCASSLSRSSSNQPQHFGDGTRLSIL.

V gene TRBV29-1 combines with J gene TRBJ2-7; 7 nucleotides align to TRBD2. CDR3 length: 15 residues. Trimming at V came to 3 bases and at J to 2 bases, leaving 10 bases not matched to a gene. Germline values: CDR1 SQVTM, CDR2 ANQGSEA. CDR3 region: CSVDSGQSAPYEQYF. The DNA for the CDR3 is TGCAGCGTTGATAGCGGGCAATCCGCTCCCTACGAGCAGTACTTC.